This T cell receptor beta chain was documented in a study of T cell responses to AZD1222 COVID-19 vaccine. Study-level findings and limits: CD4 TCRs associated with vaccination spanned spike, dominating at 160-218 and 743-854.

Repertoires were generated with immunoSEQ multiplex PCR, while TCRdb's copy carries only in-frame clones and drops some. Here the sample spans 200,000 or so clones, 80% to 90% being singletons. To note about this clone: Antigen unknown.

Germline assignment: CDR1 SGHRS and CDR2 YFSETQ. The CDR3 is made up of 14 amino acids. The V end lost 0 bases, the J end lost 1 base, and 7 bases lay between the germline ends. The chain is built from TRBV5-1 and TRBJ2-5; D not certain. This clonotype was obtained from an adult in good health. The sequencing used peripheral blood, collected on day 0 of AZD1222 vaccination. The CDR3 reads CASSLVRFQETQYF. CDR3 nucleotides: TGCGCCAGCAGCTTGGTTCGGTTCCAAGAGACCCAGTACTTC.